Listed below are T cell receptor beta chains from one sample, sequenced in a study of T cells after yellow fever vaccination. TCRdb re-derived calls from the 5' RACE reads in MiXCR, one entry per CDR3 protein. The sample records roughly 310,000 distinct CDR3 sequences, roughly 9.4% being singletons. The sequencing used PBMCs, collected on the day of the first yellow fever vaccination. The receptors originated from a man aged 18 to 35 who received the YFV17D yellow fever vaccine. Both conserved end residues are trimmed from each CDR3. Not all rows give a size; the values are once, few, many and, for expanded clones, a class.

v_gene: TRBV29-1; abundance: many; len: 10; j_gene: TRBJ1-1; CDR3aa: SVSRMNTEAF
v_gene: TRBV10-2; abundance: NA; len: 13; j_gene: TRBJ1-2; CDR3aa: ASSDSGGTNYGYT
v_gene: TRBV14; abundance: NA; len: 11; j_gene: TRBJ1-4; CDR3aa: ASSRAGNEKLF
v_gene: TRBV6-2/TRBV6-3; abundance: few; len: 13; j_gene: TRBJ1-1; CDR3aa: ASSRLRNWNTEAF
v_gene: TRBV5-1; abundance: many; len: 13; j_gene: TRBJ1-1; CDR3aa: ASSLEGGGGAEAF
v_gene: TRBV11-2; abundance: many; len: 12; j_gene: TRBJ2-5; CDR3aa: ASSLGLYQETQY
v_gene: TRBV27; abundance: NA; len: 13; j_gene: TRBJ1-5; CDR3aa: ASSLGPGANQPQH
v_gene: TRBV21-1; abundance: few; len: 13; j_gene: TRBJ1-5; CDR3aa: ASSSDRNSNQPQH
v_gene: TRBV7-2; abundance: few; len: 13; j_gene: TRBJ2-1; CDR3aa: ASSLDRGGLNEQF
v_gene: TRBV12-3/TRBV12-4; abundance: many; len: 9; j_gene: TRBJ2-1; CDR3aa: ASSNYNEQF
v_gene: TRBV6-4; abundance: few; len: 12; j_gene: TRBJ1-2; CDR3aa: ASRVQAGYYGYT
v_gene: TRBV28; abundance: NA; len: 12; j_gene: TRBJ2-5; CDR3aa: ASTFRGDEETQY
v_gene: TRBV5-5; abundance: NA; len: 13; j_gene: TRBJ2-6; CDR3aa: ASSTGGSGANVLT
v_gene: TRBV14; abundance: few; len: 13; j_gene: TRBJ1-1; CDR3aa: ASSRVQGTNTEAF
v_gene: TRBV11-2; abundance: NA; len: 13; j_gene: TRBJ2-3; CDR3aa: ASSLTASPQDTQY
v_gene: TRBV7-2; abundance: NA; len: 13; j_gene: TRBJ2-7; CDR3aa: ASSLASSGGDEQY
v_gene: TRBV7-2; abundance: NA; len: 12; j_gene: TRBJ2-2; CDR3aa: ASSLRPTAGELF
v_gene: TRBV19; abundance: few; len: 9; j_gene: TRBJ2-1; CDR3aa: ASKRGNEQF
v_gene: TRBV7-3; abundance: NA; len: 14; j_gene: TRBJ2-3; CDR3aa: ASSLFGTSLPDTQY
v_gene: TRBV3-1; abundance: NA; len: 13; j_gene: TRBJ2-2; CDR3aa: ASTPRGGATGELF
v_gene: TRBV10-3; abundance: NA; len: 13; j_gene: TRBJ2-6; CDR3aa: AISVADSGANVLT
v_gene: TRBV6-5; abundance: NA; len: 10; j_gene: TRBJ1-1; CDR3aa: ASRRVNTEAF
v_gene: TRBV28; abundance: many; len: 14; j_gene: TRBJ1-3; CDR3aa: ASSGPQSVVGNTIY
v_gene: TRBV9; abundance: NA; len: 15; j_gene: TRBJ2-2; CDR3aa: ASSVGSGGAYTGELF
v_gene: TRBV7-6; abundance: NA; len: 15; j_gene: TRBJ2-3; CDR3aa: ASSSTSGGASGDTQY
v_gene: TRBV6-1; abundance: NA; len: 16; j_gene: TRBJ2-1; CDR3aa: ASRKRKAGARSYNEQF
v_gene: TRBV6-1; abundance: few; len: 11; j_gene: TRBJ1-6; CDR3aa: ASSQGNHSPLH
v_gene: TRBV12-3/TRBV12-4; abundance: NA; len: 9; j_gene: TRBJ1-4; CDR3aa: ASSQGLKLF
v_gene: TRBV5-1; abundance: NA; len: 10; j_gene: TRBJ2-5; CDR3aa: ASYGSKETQY
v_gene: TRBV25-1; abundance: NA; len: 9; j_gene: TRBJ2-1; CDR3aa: ASTGDNEQF
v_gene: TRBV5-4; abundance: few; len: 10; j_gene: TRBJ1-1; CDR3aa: ASSPGQREAF
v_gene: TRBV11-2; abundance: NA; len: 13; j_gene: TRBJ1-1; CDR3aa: ASSLRGEGITEAF
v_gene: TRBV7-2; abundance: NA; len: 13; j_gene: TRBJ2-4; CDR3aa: ASSPYFLAKNIQY
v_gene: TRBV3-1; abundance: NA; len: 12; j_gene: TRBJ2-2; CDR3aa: ASSPGGFTGELF
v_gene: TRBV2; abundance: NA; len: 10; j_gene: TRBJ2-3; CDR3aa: ASSEVGDTQY
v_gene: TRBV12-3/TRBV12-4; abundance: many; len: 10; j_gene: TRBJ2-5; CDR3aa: ASSGTWETQY
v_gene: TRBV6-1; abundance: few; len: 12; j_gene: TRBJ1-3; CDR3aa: ASSPSHSGNTIY
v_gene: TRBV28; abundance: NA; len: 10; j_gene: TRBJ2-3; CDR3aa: ASWQGTDTQY
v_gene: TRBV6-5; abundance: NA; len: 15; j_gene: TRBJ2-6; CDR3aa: ASSRGLMSSGANVLT
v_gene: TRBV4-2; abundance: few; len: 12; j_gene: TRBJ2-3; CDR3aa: ASSQDKRGLAQY
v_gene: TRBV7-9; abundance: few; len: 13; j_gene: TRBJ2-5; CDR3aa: ASSLVTGGVETQY
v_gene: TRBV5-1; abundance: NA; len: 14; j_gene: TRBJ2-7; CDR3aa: ASSLGHGAWTYEQY
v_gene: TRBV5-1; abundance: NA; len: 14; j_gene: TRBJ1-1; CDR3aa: ASSFYPSSSGTEAF
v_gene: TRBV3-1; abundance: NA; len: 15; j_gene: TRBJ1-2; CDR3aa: ASSQGAQNLANYGYT